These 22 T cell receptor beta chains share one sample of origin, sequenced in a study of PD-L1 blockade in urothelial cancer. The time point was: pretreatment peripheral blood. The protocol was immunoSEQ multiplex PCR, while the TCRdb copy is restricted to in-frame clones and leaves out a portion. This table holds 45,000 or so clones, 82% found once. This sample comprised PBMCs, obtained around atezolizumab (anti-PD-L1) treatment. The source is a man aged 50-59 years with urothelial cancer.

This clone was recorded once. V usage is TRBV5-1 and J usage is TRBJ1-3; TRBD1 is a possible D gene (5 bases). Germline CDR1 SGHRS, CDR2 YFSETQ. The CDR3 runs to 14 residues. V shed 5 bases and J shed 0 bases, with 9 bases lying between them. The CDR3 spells CASSQGSSGNTIYF. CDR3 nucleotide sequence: TGCGCCAGCAGTCAGGGTTCCTCTGGAAACACCATATATTTT.

CDR3 in DNA: TGTGCCAGCAGCTTACTAGCGGTGGAGACCCAGTACTTC. This encodes CASSLLAVETQYF. The rearrangement joins TRBV7-9 to TRBJ2-5; 7 positions agree with TRBD2. Germline V lookup: CDR1 SEHNR, CDR2 FQNEAQ (reference sequence). The trim removed 2 bases at V and 5 bases at J, leaving 2 bases unmatched. This CDR3 comprises 13 residues.

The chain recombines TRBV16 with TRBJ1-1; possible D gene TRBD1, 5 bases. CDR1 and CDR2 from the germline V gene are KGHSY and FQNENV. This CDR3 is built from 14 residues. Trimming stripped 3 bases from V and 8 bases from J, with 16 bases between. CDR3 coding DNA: TGTGCCAGCAGCCATTCCCAGGGCCCCTCCGAAGCTTTCTTT. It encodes CASSHSQGPSEAFF.

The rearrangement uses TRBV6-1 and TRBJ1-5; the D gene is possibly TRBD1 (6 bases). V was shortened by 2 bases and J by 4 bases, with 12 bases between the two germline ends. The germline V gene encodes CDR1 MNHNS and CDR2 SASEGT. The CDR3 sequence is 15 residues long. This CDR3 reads CASSEFSRGNQPQHF. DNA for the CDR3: TGTGCCAGCAGTGAATTTAGTAGGGGGAATCAGCCCCAGCATTTT.

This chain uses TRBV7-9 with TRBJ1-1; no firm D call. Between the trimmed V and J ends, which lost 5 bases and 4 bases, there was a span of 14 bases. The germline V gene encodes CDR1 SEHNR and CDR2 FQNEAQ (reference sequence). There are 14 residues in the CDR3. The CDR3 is CASSTTFGSTEAFF. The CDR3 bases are TGTGCCAGCAGCACCACTTTCGGGAGCACTGAAGCTTTCTTT.

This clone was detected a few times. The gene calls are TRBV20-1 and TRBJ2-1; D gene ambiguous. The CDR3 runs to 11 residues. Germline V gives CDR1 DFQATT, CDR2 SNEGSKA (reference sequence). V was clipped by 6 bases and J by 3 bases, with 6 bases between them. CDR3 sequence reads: CSAPVYNEQFF. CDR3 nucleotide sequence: TGCAGTGCCCCTGTCTACAATGAGCAGTTCTTC.

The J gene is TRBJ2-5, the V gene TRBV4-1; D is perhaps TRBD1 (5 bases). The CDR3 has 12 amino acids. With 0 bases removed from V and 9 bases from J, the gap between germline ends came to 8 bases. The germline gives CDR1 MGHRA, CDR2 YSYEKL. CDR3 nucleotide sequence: TGCGCCAGCAGCCAAGATGGGGCGGCCCAGTACTTC. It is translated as CASSQDGAAQYF.

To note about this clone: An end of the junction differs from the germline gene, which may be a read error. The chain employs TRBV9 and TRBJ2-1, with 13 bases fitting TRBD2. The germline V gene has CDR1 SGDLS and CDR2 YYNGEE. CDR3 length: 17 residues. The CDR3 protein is CASSVGGGTSGNKEQFF. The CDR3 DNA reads TGTGCCAGCAGCGTAGGGGGTGGGACTAGCGGGAACAAGGAGCAGTTCTTC.

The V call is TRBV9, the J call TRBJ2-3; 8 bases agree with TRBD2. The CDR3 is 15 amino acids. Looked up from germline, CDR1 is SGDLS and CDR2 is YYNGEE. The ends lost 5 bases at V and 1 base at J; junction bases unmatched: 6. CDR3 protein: CASRGGGLGTDTQYF. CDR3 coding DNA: TGTGCCAGCAGAGGAGGGGGACTAGGCACAGATACGCAGTATTTT.

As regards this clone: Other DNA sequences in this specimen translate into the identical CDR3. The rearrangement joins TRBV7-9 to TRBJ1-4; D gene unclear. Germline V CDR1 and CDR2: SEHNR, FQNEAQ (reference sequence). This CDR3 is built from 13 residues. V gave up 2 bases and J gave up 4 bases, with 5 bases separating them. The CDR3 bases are TGTGCCAGCAGCTTAACCAGTAATGAAAAACTGTTTTTT. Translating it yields CASSLTSNEKLFF.

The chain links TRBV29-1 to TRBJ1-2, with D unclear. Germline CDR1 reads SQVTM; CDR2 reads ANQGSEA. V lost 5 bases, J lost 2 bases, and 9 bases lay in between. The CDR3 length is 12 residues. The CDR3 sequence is CSVTGLNYGYTF. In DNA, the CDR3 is TGCAGCGTTACCGGACTAAACTATGGCTACACCTTC.

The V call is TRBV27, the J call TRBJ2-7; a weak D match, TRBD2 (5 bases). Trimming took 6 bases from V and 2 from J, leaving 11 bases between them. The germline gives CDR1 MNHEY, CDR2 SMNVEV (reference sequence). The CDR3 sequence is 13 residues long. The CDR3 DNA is TGTGCCAGCAGATACGGACTGGCCTACGAGCAGTACGTC. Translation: CASRYGLAYEQYV.

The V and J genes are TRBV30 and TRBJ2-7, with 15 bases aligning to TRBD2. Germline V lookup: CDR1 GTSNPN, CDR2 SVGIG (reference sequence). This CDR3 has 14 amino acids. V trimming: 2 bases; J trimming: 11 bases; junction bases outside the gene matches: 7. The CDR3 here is CAWSSGLAGGSEYF. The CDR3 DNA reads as TGTGCCTGGAGTTCGGGACTAGCGGGAGGCAGCGAGTACTTC. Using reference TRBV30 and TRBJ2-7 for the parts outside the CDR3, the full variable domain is SQTIHQWPATLVQPVGSPLSLECTVEGTSNPNLYWYRQAAGRGLQLLFYSVGIGQISSEVPQNLSASRPQDRQFILSSKKLLLSDSGFYLCAWSSGLAGGSEYFGPGTRLTVT.

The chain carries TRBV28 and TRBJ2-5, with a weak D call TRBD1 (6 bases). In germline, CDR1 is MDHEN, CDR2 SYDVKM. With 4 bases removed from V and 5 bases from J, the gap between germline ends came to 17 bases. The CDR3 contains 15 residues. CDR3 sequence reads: CASSSTFTGLETQYF. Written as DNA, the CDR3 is TGTGCCAGCAGTTCAACTTTTACAGGGCTGGAGACCCAGTACTTC.

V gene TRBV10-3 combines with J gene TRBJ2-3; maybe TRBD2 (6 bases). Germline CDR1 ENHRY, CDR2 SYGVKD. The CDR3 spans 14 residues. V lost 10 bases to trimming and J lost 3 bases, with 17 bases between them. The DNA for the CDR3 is TGTGCCACCCTTCCCGGACTATCAACAGATACGCAGTATTTT. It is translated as CATLPGLSTDTQYF.

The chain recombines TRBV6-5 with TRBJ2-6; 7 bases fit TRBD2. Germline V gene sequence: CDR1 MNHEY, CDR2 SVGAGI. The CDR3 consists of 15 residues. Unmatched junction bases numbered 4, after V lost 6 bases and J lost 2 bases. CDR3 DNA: TGTGCCAGCAGCACGCGGGGGACTGGGGCCAACGTCCTGACTTTC. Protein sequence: CASSTRGTGANVLTF.

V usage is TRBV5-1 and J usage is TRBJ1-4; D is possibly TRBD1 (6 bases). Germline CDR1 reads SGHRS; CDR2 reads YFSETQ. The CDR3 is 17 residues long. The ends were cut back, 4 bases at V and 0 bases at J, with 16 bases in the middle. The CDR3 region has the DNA TGCGCCAGCAGCGGGACGGCTGACAGGACAACTAATGAAAAACTGTTTTTT. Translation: CASSGTADRTTNEKLFF. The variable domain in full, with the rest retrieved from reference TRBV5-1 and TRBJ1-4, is KAGVTQTPRYLIKTRGQQVTLSCSPISGHRSVSWYQQTPGQGLQFLFEYFSETQRNKGNFPGRFSGRQFSNSRSEMNVSTLELGDSALYLCASSGTADRTTNEKLFFGSGTQLSVL.

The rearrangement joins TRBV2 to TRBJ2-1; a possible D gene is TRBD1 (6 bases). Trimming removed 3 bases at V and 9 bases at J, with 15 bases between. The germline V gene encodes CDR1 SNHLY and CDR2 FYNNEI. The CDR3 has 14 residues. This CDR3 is CASSETRGRGEQFF. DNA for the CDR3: TGTGCCAGCAGTGAGACCAGGGGTAGGGGTGAGCAGTTCTTC.

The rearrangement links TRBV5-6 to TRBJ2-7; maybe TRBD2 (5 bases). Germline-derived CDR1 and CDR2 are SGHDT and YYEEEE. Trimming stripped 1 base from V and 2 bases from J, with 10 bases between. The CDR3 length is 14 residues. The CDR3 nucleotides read TGTGCCAGCAGCTTGAGCGGCTTTACCTACGAGCAGTACTTC. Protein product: CASSLSGFTYEQYF.

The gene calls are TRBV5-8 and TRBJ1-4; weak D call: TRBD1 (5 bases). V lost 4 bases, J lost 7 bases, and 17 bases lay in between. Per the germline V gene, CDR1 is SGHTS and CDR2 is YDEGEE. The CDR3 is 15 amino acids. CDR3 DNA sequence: TGTGCCAGCAGCGGGGGGACGTCGGGTACTGAAAAACTGTTTTTT. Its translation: CASSGGTSGTEKLFF.

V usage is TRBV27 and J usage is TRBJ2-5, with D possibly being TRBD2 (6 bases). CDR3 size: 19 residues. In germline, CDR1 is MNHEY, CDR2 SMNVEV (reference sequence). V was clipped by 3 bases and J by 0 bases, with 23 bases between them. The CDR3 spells CASSFSPPWAGGNQETQYF. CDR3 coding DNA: TGTGCCAGCAGTTTTAGTCCCCCCTGGGCGGGCGGGAACCAAGAGACCCAGTACTTC.

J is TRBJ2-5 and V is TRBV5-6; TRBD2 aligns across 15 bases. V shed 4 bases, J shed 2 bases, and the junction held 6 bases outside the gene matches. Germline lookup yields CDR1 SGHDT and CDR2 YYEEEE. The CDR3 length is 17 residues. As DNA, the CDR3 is TGTGCCAGCAGCCCCGGACTAGCGGGGGGGGTACAAGAGACCCAGTACTTC. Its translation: CASSPGLAGGVQETQYF.